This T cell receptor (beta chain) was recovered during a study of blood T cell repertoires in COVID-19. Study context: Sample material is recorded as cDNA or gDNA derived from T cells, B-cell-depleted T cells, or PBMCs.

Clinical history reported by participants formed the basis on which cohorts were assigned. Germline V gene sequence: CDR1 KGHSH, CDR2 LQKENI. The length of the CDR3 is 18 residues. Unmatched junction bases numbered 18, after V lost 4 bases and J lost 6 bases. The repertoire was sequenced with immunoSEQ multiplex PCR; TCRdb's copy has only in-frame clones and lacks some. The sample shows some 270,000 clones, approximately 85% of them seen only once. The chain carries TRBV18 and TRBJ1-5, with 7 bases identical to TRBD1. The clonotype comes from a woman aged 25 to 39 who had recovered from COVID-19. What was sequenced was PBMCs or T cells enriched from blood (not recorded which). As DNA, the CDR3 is TGTGCCAGCTCACACTCCGGGGACAGTTTGACTCACACTCAGCCCCAGCATTTT. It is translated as CASSHSGDSLTHTQPQHF.